Here is one TCR beta chain with its context. This clonotype was detected many times. There is no known antigen for this receptor. Base qualities were left out, and no much larger clone turns up one base away. The cysteine opens and the phenylalanine closes a CDR3 of 14 amino acids. The kept DNA is CDR3 alone, 42 bases in frame from the first base. Sequences DFQATT (CDR1) and SNEGSKA (CDR2) are obtained from the germline V gene (reference sequence). Relative to germline, V is 5 bases shorter and J is 1 base shorter, with 14 bases between their ends. This sample stems from a study of spatial heterogeneity in lung cancer (dated 2019 in TCRdb). For the study in its entirety: The donors were 70 or so patients from the lung TRACERx cohort who had early-stage, untreated non-small cell lung cancer. In non-small cell lung cancer, the study made a quantitative comparison of TCR alpha and beta repertoires among multiple tumor regions, matched nontumor lung and blood. More beta-chain than alpha-chain transcripts were consistently detected, likely reflecting higher beta-chain transcript abundance. Both alpha and beta chains were TCR-sequenced in samples taken at surgery, namely 220 tumor regions, approximately 63 matched nontumor lung samples and some 53 PBMC samples. In the raw uncorrected reads, each unique combination of TCR and UMI appeared on average more than ten times. The study linked features of the TCR repertoire to counts of nonsynonymous mutations, which were determined by whole-exome sequencing of tumor tissue. Follow-up PBMC samples were sequenced whenever available, with a median time to follow-up of around 24 months after resection. The paper as a whole reports these results and caveats: Additional single-cell paired TCR alpha and beta sequencing was considered necessary to confirm, at a functional level, the hypothesis that regional TCRs recognize regional mutations. Ubiquitous expanded tumor TCRs were found in blood more often at tumor resection than at routine follow-up. Only 14 patients were included in comparisons of baseline and follow-up blood repertoires.

The time point label here, explained by the study, means: blood at routine non-recurrence follow-up after resection. TCR sequencing used whole RNA extracted from tumor and nontumor lung tissue, or from cryopreserved PBMC samples, without cell sorting. Patients were selected for TCR sequencing only if sufficient RNA was available from at least two tumor regions. Library preparation used 5' RACE. Reads for this sample came from a NextSeq 500. To allow correction of PCR and sequencing errors, the TCR library protocol tagged every TCR cDNA molecule with a unique molecular identifier. The authors' analysis ran thus. Decombinator tools were used for TCR identification, UMI-based error correction and CDR3 extraction. Expanded TCRs were defined as those above a frequency of 2 per 1,000, corresponding to the top 1% of the tumor frequency distribution. Renyi diversity was calculated using the R vegan package after each repertoire was subsampled 100 times to 5,000 TCRs. CDR3 similarity networks were built from amino acid triplet string-kernel similarity, connecting CDR3s with pairwise similarity above 0.82. In-frame beta chains were kept once TCRdb had trimmed the public reads at Q25 with fastp and called clones with MiXCR. Each CDR3 protein gets just one entry, which takes the most common genes and DNA from the rows behind it. The V and J calls here are based on TCRdb, not the publication. The sample table holds more than 95,000 distinct CDR3 sequences, of which over 9% were seen once. The ten largest clones represent around a sixth of the sample.

The starting material was PBMCs, obtained at follow-up. The receptor comes from a male donor with early-stage non-small cell lung cancer. The chain is encoded by TRBV20-1 joined to TRBJ1-1; the D gene is perhaps TRBD1, from 5 matching bases. In nucleotide form, the sequence is TGCAGTGCTCCCAATACAGGAAAGAACACTGAAGCTTTCTTT. It translates to CSAPNTGKNTEAFF.